This T cell receptor (beta chain) comes out of a study of T cell repertoires and HLA-DP antigens. About this clone: Its antigen is not known.

Study-level points and caveats: Previously undetected clones averaged approximately 35% and 51% against the two alleles respectively.

Each pre-culture CD4+ sample aimed for 200,000 to 250,000 T cell genomes at deep resolution. Clones were sequenced by immunoSEQ multiplex PCR, and TCRdb holds only the in-frame ones, with some missing. Among approximately 110,000 clones listed, 80% to 95% were seen once. J lost 5 bases, V lost 1 base, and 11 bases had no gene match. CDR1 is SGHTA, CDR2 FQGTGA, per germline. The CDR3 loop spans 16 amino acids. The origin of this receptor is a woman between 18 and 29 years old in good health and CMV-seronegative. The chain is built from TRBV7-3 and TRBJ2-7; 7 bases align to TRBD1. Sequenced material: CD4+ T cells from PBMCs. DNA of the CDR3: TGTGCCAGCAGCTTAATTCCAGGGGGAGCCATCAACGAGCAGTACTTC. Protein sequence: CASSLIPGGAINEQYF.